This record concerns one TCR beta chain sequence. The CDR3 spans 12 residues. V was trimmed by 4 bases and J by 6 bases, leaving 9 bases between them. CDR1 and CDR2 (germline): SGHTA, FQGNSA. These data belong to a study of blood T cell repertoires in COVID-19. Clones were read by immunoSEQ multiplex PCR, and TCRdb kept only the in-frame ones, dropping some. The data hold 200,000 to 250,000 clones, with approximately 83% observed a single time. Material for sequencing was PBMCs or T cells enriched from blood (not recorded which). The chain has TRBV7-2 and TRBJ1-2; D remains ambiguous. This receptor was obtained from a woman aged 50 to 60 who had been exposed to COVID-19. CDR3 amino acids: CASSSYPDGYTF. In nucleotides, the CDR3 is TGTGCCAGCAGCTCCTACCCTGATGGCTACACCTTC.